This T cell receptor beta chain was found in a study of naive and memory T cell subsets. J was trimmed by 7 bases and V by 8 bases; bases with no gene match: 7. Germline loops: CDR1 SQVTM, CDR2 ANQGSEA. CDR3 length: 11 amino acids. By its share, this clonotype is medium-sized. RNA was extracted from approximately 2.6 ml of whole blood of healthy adults. Reverse transcription of blood and skin TCR RNA was primed at alpha and beta constant regions. MiXCR was run by TCRdb on the 5' RACE reads, yielding one entry per CDR3 protein. This sample yields tens of thousands of distinct CDR3 sequences, of which under 30% are seen a single time; approximately 1.7% belongs to the top ten.

The receptor comes from a female donor in good health. The chain couples TRBV29-1 to TRBJ1-1; 7 nucleotides line up with TRBD1. The CDR3 nucleotides read TGCAGCTTCCTACAGGGGAATGAAGCTTTCTTT. This codes for CSFLQGNEAFF.